A selection of T cell receptor beta chains follows, all from one sample in a study of blood T cell repertoires in COVID-19. The table came from immunoSEQ multiplex PCR; TCRdb's copy has only in-frame clones and leaves some out. The sample lists approximately 390,000 clones; nearly 90% were seen once. Sequenced sample: PBMCs or T cells enriched from blood (not recorded which). The receptors come from a woman aged 40-49 years with acute COVID-19. Both conserved end residues are part of each CDR3. Each record gives: V gene, clone size, J gene, D gene, CDR3 DNA, CDR3 protein. A D gene is named only where the DNA matches it firmly. Clone size is not always given. Where it is, it says once, few, many or a class for expanded clones.

v_call: TRBV7-9
clone_size: NA
j_call: TRBJ2-5
d_call: NA
cdr3_nt: TGTGCCAGCAGCTTAGGCGGGGGCCCTGGGACCCAGTACTTC
cdr3_aa: CASSLGGGPGTQYF

v_call: TRBV11-2
clone_size: NA
j_call: TRBJ2-4
d_call: NA
cdr3_nt: TGTGCCAGCAGCTTTAGGGGGTCGGTTGTAGCCAAAAACATTCAGTACTTC
cdr3_aa: CASSFRGSVVAKNIQYF

v_call: TRBV19
clone_size: NA
j_call: TRBJ1-1
d_call: TRBD1
cdr3_nt: TGTGCCAGTAGTTCTCCGCGGGACAGGGAGTTT
cdr3_aa: CASSSPRDREF

v_call: TRBV6-5
clone_size: NA
j_call: TRBJ2-1
d_call: NA
cdr3_nt: TGTGCCAGCAGTCGTGCGGGGACCTACAATGAGCAGTTCTTC
cdr3_aa: CASSRAGTYNEQFF

v_call: TRBV5-4
clone_size: once
j_call: TRBJ2-3
d_call: TRBD2
cdr3_nt: TGTGCCAGCAGATCCCTTAGCGGGGGGGCGAATACGCAGTATTTT
cdr3_aa: CASRSLSGGANTQYF

v_call: TRBV11-2
clone_size: NA
j_call: TRBJ1-2
d_call: TRBD1
cdr3_nt: TGTGCCAGCAGGTCTATCCAGGGGGCAGGCTATGGCTACACCTTC
cdr3_aa: CASRSIQGAGYGYTF

v_call: TRBV2
clone_size: NA
j_call: TRBJ2-3
d_call: TRBD2
cdr3_nt: TGTGCCAGCAGTCGGACTAGCGGGGAGCCACCCTCTAGCACAGATACGCAGTATTTT
cdr3_aa: CASSRTSGEPPSSTDTQYF

v_call: TRBV6-5
clone_size: NA
j_call: TRBJ1-2
d_call: NA
cdr3_nt: TGTGCCAGCACCACCGGGGAGGGCTGGAGTCATGGCTACACCTTC
cdr3_aa: CASTTGEGWSHGYTF

v_call: TRBV6-5
clone_size: NA
j_call: TRBJ2-1
d_call: NA
cdr3_nt: TGTGCCAGCAGTTACCTCCGAATTCGGGGAACGAATGAGCAGTTCTTC
cdr3_aa: CASSYLRIRGTNEQFF

v_call: TRBV7-2
clone_size: NA
j_call: TRBJ1-3
d_call: NA
cdr3_nt: TGTGCCAGCAGCTTAGTTGCAGCGGGAGGAAACACCATATATTTT
cdr3_aa: CASSLVAAGGNTIYF

v_call: TRBV5-8
clone_size: NA
j_call: TRBJ2-7
d_call: NA
cdr3_nt: TGTGCCAGCAGCTTACAGGAGTGGGAGCAGTACTTC
cdr3_aa: CASSLQEWEQYF

v_call: TRBV2
clone_size: once
j_call: TRBJ1-6
d_call: NA
cdr3_nt: TGTGCCAGCAGTGAACAAGCTTCACCCCTCCACTTT
cdr3_aa: CASSEQASPLHF

v_call: TRBV5-1
clone_size: NA
j_call: TRBJ2-1
d_call: TRBD1
cdr3_nt: TGCGCCAGCAGCTTGTCGGGACAGGGATACAATGAGCAGTTCTTC
cdr3_aa: CASSLSGQGYNEQFF

v_call: TRBV28
clone_size: NA
j_call: TRBJ2-7
d_call: TRBD2
cdr3_nt: TGTGCCAGCAGACCCGAAGCGGGATCCCTCTACGAGCAGTACTTC
cdr3_aa: CASRPEAGSLYEQYF

v_call: TRBV29-1
clone_size: NA
j_call: TRBJ1-3
d_call: NA
cdr3_nt: TGCAGCGTTCAGGGTACTCTCGGAAACACCATATATTTT
cdr3_aa: CSVQGTLGNTIYF